These T cell receptor beta chains were read from a single sample in a study of T cells in Graves' hyperthyroidism and ophthalmopathy. TCRdb re-derived calls from the multiplex PCR reads in MiXCR, one entry per CDR3 protein. The sample carries around 300,000 distinct CDR3 sequences, roughly 15% recorded once. The specimen was blood. Receptor source: a woman aged 45-65 years with Graves' hyperthyroidism that later progressed to Graves' ophthalmopathy. CDR3s include the opening cysteine and the closing phenylalanine or tryptophan. A D gene is named only where the DNA matches it firmly. Some rows mark clone size as missing; the rest say once, few, many or name a class of expanded clone.

cdr3_nt cdr3_aa clone_size d_call j_call v_call
TGCAGTGCTAGAGATAAGGGGCTGGTTAATTCACCCCTCCACTTT CSARDKGLVNSPLHF NA NA TRBJ1-6 TRBV20-1
TGTGCCAGCAGCCGATTAGACAGGGGGCCTGATTCACCCCTCCACTTT CASSRLDRGPDSPLHF NA TRBD1 TRBJ1-6 TRBV14
TGTGCCAGCAGCCGTACCAGGGGGTCGGGCACCGGGGAGCTGTTTTTT CASSRTRGSGTGELFF NA TRBD1 TRBJ2-2 TRBV3-1
TGTGCCAGCAGCTTGGCAGGGGGCTCGTTCTCCGGGGAGCTGTTTTTT CASSLAGGSFSGELFF NA TRBD1 TRBJ2-2 TRBV5-6
TGTGCCATCAGCCAACAGGGTACACGCTACGAGCAGTACTTC CAISQQGTRYEQYF few NA TRBJ2-7 TRBV10-3
TGTGCCAGCAGCACTGGACTATATGGCTACACCTTC CASSTGLYGYTF many NA TRBJ1-2 TRBV5-1
TGTGCCAGCCAGAGACGATCTAGCACAGATACGCAGTATTTT CASQRRSSTDTQYF few NA TRBJ2-3 TRBV28
TGTGCTAGCAGCTCCCGCCTTAGCGGTGAGCAGTTCTTC CASSSRLSGEQFF many NA TRBJ2-1 TRBV7-7
TGCAGTGCCCCGCTAAGGGGACTAGCGGGAGGACCCACAGATACGCAGTATTTT CSAPLRGLAGGPTDTQYF NA TRBD2 TRBJ2-3 TRBV20-1
TGTGCCAGCAGTCTCTGGACAGGGGGTCATAATCAGCCCCAGCATTTT CASSLWTGGHNQPQHF many TRBD1 TRBJ1-5 TRBV28
TGTGCCAGCAGTCCGAGCGGCAGGGCAGGTGGCTACACCTTC CASSPSGRAGGYTF NA NA TRBJ1-2 TRBV28
TGTGCCAGCAGTGAATTAGGGCCGGCGAAGAACACTGAAGCTTTCTTT CASSELGPAKNTEAFF NA NA TRBJ1-1 TRBV2
TGTGCCAGCAGCGTAGAGGGGGCCGGAAACACCATATATTTT CASSVEGAGNTIYF NA TRBD1 TRBJ1-3 TRBV9
TGCGCCAGCAGCTTACAAGGAGGACCAGAGGAGACCCAGTACTTC CASSLQGGPEETQYF once NA TRBJ2-5 TRBV5-1
TGTGCCAGCACCTTGACAGGGGACTCCTACGAGCAGTACTTC CASTLTGDSYEQYF many TRBD1 TRBJ2-7 TRBV7-9
TGTGCCAGCAGCCCGACAGGGGTTTTTAACTATGGCTACACCTTC CASSPTGVFNYGYTF NA TRBD1 TRBJ1-2 TRBV5-6
TGTGCCAGCAAAGGGGACGGGGATACGCAGTATTTT CASKGDGDTQYF many NA TRBJ2-3 TRBV2
TGTGCCTGGAGTGTCCCCCGTGCGGGAAATTCACCCCTCCACTTT CAWSVPRAGNSPLHF many NA TRBJ1-6 TRBV30
TGTGCCAGCAGCCCTGCTGCAGAGCGCAATGAGCAGTTCTTC CASSPAAERNEQFF many NA TRBJ2-1 TRBV11-3